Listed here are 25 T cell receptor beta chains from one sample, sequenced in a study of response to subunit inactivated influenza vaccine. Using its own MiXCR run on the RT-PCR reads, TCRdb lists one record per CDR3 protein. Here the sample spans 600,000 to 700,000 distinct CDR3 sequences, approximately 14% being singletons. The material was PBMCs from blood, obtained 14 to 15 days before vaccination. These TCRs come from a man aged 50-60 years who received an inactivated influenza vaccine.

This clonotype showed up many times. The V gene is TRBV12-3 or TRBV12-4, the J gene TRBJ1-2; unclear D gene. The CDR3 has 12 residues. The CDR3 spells CACWAPGYGYTF. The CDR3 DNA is TGTGCGTGCTGGGCCCCTGGCTATGGCTACACCTTC.

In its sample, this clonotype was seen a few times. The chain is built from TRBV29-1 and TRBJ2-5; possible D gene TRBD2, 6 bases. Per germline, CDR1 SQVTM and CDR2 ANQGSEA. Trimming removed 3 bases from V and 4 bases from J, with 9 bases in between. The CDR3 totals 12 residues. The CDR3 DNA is TGCAGCGTTGACTACGGGGGAGAGACCCAGTACTTC. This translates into CSVDYGGETQYF.

Here the CDR3 reads CAITAAANNEQFF. The CDR3 DNA reads as TGTGCCATCACGGCGGCTGCTAACAATGAGCAGTTCTTC. This chain connects TRBV10-3 to TRBJ2-1; no reliable D call. V dropped 7 bases and J dropped 5 bases, with 12 bases sitting between them. The CDR3 is 13 amino acids. Germline CDR1 reads ENHRY; CDR2 reads SYGVKD.

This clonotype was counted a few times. The DNA of the CDR3 is TGTGCCAGCAGTTACGCAGCGGGGGGACTACCCTACGAGCAGTACTTC. Translation gives CASSYAAGGLPYEQYF. The V call is TRBV6-2 or TRBV6-3, the J call TRBJ2-7, with 9 bases that match TRBD2. Germline CDR1 MNHEY, CDR2 SVGEGT. CDR3 length: 16 residues. The V gene end was trimmed by 2 bases and the J gene end by 2 bases; junction bases not matched to a gene: 7.

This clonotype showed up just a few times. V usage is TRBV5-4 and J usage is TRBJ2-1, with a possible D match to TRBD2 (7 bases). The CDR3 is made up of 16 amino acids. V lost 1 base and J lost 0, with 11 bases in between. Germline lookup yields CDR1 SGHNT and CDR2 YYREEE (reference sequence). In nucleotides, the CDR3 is TGTGCCAGCAGCTTGCCCGGGGGGCGCTCCTACAATGAGCAGTTCTTC. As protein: CASSLPGGRSYNEQFF.

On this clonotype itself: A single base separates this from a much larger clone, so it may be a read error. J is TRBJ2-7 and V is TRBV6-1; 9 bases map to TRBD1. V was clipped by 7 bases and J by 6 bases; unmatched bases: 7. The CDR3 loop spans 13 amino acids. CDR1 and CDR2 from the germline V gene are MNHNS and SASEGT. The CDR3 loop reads CASKYRGRGEQYF. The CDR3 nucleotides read TGTGCCAGCAAGTACAGGGGGCGCGGCGAGCAGTACTTC.

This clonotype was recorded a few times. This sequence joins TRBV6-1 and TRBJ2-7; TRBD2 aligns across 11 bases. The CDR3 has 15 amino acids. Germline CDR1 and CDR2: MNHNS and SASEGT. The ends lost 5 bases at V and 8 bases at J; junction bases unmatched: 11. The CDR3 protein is CASSRVVAGGVKQYF. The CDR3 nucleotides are TGTGCCAGCAGTCGGGTAGTAGCGGGAGGGGTAAAGCAGTACTTC.

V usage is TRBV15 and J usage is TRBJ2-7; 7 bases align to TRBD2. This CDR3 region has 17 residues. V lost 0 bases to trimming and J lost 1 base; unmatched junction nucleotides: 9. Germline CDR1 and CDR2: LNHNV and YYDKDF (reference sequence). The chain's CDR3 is CATSRDLSGLVSYEQYF. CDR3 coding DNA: TGTGCCACCAGCAGAGATCTGTCCGGACTAGTTTCCTACGAGCAGTACTTC. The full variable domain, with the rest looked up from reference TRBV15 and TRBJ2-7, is DAMVIQNPRYQVTQFGKPVTLSCSQTLNHNVMYWYQQKSSQAPKLLFHYYDKDFNNEADTPDNFQSRRPNTSFCFLDIRSPGLGDTAMYLCATSRDLSGLVSYEQYFGPGTRLTVT.

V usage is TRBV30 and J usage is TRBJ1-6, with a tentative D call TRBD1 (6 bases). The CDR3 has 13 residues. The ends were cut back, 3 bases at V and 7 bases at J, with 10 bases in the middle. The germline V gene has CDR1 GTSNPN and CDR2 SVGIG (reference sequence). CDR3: CAWRGQGNSPLHF. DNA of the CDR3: TGTGCCTGGAGGGGCCAGGGGAATTCACCCCTCCACTTT.

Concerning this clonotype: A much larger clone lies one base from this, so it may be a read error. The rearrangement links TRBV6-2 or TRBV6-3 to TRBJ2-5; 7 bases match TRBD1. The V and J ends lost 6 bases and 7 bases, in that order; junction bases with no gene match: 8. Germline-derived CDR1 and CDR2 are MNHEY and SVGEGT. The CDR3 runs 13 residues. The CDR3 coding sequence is TGTGCCAGCAGGAGGGGACAGCGAGTGACCCAGTACTTC. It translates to CASRRGQRVTQYF.

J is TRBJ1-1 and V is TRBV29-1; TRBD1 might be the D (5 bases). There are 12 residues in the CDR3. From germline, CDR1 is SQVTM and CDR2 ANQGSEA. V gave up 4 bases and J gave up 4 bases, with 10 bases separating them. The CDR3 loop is CSVAQGVTEAFF. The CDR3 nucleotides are TGCAGCGTTGCTCAGGGCGTCACTGAAGCTTTCTTT.

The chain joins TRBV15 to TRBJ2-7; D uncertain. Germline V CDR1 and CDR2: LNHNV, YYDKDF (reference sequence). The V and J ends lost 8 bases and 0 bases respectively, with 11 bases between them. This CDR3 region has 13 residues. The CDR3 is CATSSDRSYEQYF. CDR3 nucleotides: TGTGCCACCTCGTCGGACCGCTCCTACGAGCAGTACTTC.

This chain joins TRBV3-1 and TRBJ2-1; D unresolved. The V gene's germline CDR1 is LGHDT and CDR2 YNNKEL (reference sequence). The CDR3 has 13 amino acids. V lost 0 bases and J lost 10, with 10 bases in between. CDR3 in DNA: TGTGCCAGCAGCCAAGACCCCCTCGGGGAGCAGTTCTTC. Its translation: CASSQDPLGEQFF.

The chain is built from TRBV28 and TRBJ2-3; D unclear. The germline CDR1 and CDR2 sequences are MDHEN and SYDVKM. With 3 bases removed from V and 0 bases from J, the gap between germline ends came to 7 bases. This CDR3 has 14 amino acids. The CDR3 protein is CASSFVSSTDTQYF. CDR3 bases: TGTGCCAGCAGTTTTGTATCTAGCACAGATACGCAGTATTTT.

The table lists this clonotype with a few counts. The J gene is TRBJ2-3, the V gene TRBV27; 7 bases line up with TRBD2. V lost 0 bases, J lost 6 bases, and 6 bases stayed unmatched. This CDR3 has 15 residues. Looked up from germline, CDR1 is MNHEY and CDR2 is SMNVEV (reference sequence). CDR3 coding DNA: TGTGCCAGCAGTTTATCGGGAGGGCCGCTGGATACGCAGTATTTT. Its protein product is CASSLSGGPLDTQYF.

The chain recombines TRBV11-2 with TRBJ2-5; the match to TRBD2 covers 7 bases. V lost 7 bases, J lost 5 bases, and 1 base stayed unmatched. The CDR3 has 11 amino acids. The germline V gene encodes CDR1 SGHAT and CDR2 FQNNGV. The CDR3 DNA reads TGTGCCAGCATGGGGGGGGAGACCCAGTACTTC. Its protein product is CASMGGETQYF.

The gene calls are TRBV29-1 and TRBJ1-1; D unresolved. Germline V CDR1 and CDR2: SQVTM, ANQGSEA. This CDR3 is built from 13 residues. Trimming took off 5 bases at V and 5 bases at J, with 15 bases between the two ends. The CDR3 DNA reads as TGCAGCGTTTTTTTGTTCATTGGGACTGAAGCTTTCTTT. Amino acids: CSVFLFIGTEAFF.

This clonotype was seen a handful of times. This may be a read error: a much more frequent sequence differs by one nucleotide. CDR3 loop: CASSFSGSSDTQYF. The CDR3, as DNA: TGTGCCAGCAGTTTTAGCGGGAGTTCAGATACGCAGTATTTT. The V gene is TRBV27, the J gene TRBJ2-3; 9 bases are shared with TRBD2. This CDR3 is built from 14 residues. The germline CDR1 and CDR2 sequences are MNHEY and SMNVEV (reference sequence). Trimming at V came to 3 bases and at J to 4 bases, leaving 2 bases not matched to a gene.

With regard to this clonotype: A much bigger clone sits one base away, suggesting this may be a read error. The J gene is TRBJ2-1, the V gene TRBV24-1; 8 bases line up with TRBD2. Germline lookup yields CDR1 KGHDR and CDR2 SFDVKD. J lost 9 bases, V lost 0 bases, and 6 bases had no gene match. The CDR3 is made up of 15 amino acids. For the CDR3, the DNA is TGTGCCACCAGTGATTTGGATAGCGGGATTCCTGAGCAGTTCTTC. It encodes CATSDLDSGIPEQFF.

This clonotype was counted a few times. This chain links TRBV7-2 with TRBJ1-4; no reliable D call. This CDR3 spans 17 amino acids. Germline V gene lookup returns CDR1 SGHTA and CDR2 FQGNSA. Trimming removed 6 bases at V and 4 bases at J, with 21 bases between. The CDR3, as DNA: TGTGCCAGCAGAGAAGATAAGTACGGTCCCTATAATGAAAAACTGTTTTTT. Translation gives CASREDKYGPYNEKLFF.

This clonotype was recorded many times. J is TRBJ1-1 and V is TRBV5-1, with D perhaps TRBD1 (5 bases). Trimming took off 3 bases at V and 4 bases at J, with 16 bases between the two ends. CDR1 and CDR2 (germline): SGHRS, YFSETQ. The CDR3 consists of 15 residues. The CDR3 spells CASSSTGNLGTEAFF. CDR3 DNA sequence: TGCGCCAGCAGCTCCACAGGAAACCTGGGCACTGAAGCTTTCTTT.

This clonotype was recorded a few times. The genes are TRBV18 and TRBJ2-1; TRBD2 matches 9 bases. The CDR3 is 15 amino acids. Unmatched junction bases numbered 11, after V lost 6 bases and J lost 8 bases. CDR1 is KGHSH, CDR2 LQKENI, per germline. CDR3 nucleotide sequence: TGTGCCAGCTCCCGAGTGGTTATAGCGGGAGATGAGCAGTTCTTC. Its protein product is CASSRVVIAGDEQFF.

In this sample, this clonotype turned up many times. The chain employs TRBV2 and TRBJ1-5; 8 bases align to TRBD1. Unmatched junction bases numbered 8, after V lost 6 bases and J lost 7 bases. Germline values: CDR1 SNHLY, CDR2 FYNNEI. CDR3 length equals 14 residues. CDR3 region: CASRVQGAKQPQHF. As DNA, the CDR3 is TGTGCCAGCAGGGTGCAGGGGGCGAAACAGCCCCAGCATTTT.

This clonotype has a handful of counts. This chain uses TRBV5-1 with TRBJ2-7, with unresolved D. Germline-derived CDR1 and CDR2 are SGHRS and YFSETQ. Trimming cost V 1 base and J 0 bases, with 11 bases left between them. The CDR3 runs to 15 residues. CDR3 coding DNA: TGCGCCAGCAGCTTGATTAAAGATAGCTCCTACGAGCAGTACTTC. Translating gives CASSLIKDSSYEQYF.

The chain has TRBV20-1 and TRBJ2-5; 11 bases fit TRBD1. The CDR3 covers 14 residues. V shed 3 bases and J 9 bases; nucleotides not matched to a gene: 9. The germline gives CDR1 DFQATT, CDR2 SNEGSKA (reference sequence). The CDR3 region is CSARAAGQGEAQYF. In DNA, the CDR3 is TGCAGTGCTAGGGCCGCGGGACAGGGGGAGGCCCAGTACTTC.